This T cell receptor beta chain was identified during a study of CD8+ T cells in alopecia areata. Study results and limitations: Resident alphabeta T cells of normal skin are also sequenced in scalp samples.

CDR1 MNHEY and CDR2 SMNVEV come from the germline V gene (reference sequence). Trimming at V came to 6 bases and at J to 3 bases, leaving 7 bases not matched to a gene. This CDR3 has 15 residues. RNA extraction was followed by reverse transcription into cDNA, which acted as the sequencing template. Measured with immunoSEQ multiplex PCR; TCRdb has only the in-frame clones, and not every one. Of 65,000 to 95,000 clones listed, just over 50% are singletons. Alopecia areata patients provided lesional scalp punch biopsies and peripheral blood, both collected for the study. On this clone itself: As yet, its antigen is unknown.

This receptor was identified in a human donor with alopecia areata. The source material was NKG2D-high CD8+ T cells sorted from blood. The J gene is TRBJ2-3, the V gene TRBV27, with 9 bases lining up with TRBD2. CDR3 nucleotides: TGTGCCAGCAGGGGGATAGCGGGAGCGACAGATACGCAGTATTTT. The encoded protein is CASRGIAGATDTQYF.